A selection of T cell receptor beta chains follows, all from one sample in a study of T cell clusters in autoimmune cytopenias. TCRdb re-called the multiplex PCR reads, yielding one record per CDR3 amino acid sequence without DNA. Its clone listing holds 2,000 to 2,500 distinct CDR3 sequences. In addition, the sample was reused for a study of T cell repertoires in aging, cancer and after chemotherapy.

Sequenced sample: peripheral blood. The receptors derive from a human donor in good health. Each CDR3 is given with its conserved first and last residue. Size is stated for part of the rows, as once, few or many counts, or as a class when the clone is expanded.

medium-sized	TRBJ1-5	TRBV6-2/TRBV6-3	CASSFYRDNQPQHF
medium-sized	TRBJ2-4	TRBV6-6	CASSKQGELAKNIQYF
medium-sized	TRBJ2-1	TRBV14	CASSQVLTGGNEQFF
medium-sized	TRBJ2-7	TRBV7-2	CASSPGSYEQYF
medium-sized	TRBJ2-6	TRBV5-6	CASSFWTGSSGANVLTF
medium-sized	TRBJ2-3	TRBV12-3/TRBV12-4	CASSSWDTDSQYF
-	TRBJ2-3	TRBV12-3/TRBV12-4	CASSSGRTDTQYF
large	TRBJ2-1	TRBV7-6	CASSLAFGSFVQSEQFF
large	TRBJ2-3	TRBV19	CASSIGLAAWDTQYF
medium-sized	TRBJ2-2	TRBV7-3	CASSLGPGNTGELFF
medium-sized	TRBJ1-1	TRBV19	CASSPGTVSPGAFF
-	TRBJ1-6	TRBV2	CASSAGGSPLHF
medium-sized	TRBJ1-1	TRBV6-6	CASSYNSNTEAFF
medium-sized	TRBJ2-1	TRBV5-4	CASSLGLPYEQFF
medium-sized	TRBJ1-2	TRBV5-6	CAGEAKGAGRYGYTF
-	TRBJ1-2	TRBV28	CASSPQTGGGYGYTF
medium-sized	TRBJ1-4	TRBV6-6	CASSPTGINEKLFF
medium-sized	TRBJ1-2	TRBV6-6	CASKDGSSGNYGYTF
medium-sized	TRBJ2-1	TRBV7-2	CASSLRQVGNEQFF
medium-sized	TRBJ1-3	TRBV6-1	CASRVRGLIAGNTIYF
-	TRBJ2-1	TRBV5-6	CASSLWSSYNEQFF
-	TRBJ2-3	TRBV7-9	CASSPQGLFTDTQYF
-	TRBJ2-2	TRBV28	CASSSPRRTTGELFF
medium-sized	TRBJ2-7	TRBV5-6	CASSSRFQGLAGVEQYF
large	TRBJ2-3	TRBV6-1	CASSPVGTPDTQYF
medium-sized	TRBJ1-2	TRBV6-4	CASSDSAGANYGYTF
medium-sized	TRBJ1-2	TRBV6-5	CASSYSGAGLNNYGYTF
large	TRBJ2-3	TRBV18	CASSPKRGTDTQYF
large	TRBJ2-7	TRBV29-1	CSVRIVDSYEQYF
medium-sized	TRBJ1-5	TRBV6-2/TRBV6-3	CASTHGRGNQPQHF
medium-sized	TRBJ2-1	TRBV10-3	CAISEISGSDNEQFF
medium-sized	TRBJ2-5	TRBV14	CASSQGTGANQETQYF
medium-sized	TRBJ1-2	TRBV14	CASSRTGIGENGYTF
-	TRBJ1-3	TRBV5-4	CASSLGQLSGNTIYF
-	TRBJ1-1	TRBV11-2	CASSFYGHSSTAFF
medium-sized	TRBJ1-3	TRBV7-9	CASSLLGRENTIYF
medium-sized	TRBJ1-6	TRBV27	CASSPWDRLQSPLHF